These 19 T cell receptor beta chains originate from one sample sequenced in a study of regulatory T cells in long-lasting Graves disease (TCRdb year 2021). Library creation used multiplex PCR. The instrument was an Illumina HiSeq 4000. CDR3 regions were amplified by Arm-PCR with iRepertoire HTBI primers to construct TCR beta libraries. The public reads were reprocessed in TCRdb via fastp at Q25 and MiXCR, keeping in-frame beta chains. Duplicate CDR3 protein sequences are folded into a single record with the most common DNA and genes. For this sample there are about 620,000 distinct CDR3 sequences; roughly 15% appear just once. Clones ranked in the top ten supply about 20% of the sample. According to the study, the label for this sample's time point signals: newly diagnosed GD, antithyroid drugs for less than 3 months. RNA was extracted from PBMCs in TRIzol for both TCR sequencing and RNA sequencing.

These data were likewise used in another study, on T cells in Graves' hyperthyroidism and ophthalmopathy.

The sequences come from peripheral blood mononuclear cells (PBMCs), collected at new diagnosis, from a patient treated with antithyroid drugs. These receptors all stem from a woman between 25 and 40 years old with Graves disease. Donor details come from another sample of the same person, matched by shared clones.

A few counts support this clonotype. V gene TRBV19 combines with J gene TRBJ2-1; D is ambiguous. The CDR3 has 13 residues. Germline V gene sequence: CDR1 LNHDA, CDR2 SQIVND (reference sequence). Trimming pared 4 bases from V and 7 bases from J, leaving 11 bases between. For the CDR3, the DNA is TGTGCCAGTAGTAATAGCTATATGAATGAGCAGTTCTTC. This gives the protein CASSNSYMNEQFF. Full variable domain (rest looked up from reference TRBV19 and TRBJ2-1): DGGITQSPKYLFRKEGQNVTLSCEQNLNHDAMYWYRQDPGQGLRLIYYSQIVNDFQKGDIAEGYSVSREKKESFPLTVTSAQKNPTAFYLCASSNSYMNEQFFGPGTRLTVL.

The chain is built from TRBV7-9 and TRBJ1-3; tentatively, D is TRBD1 (5 bases). Trimming stripped 5 bases from V and 1 base from J, with 21 bases between. Looked up from germline, CDR1 is SEHNR and CDR2 is FQNEAQ (reference sequence). This CDR3 contains 18 residues. The CDR3 loop is CASSTTEFSFESGNTIYF. The CDR3 nucleotides are TGTGCCAGCAGCACGACAGAATTCTCTTTTGAATCTGGAAACACCATATATTTT.

The chain combines TRBV11-2 with TRBJ1-2, with D possibly TRBD1 on 6 matching bases. The CDR3 sequence is 15 residues long. The germline V and J ends were trimmed by 6 bases and 5 bases, with 19 bases remaining between them. Germline assignment: CDR1 SGHAT and CDR2 FQNNGV. CDR3 nucleotides: TGTGCCAGCAGTAAACCGGGACACAACACGTATGGCTACACCTTC. It translates to CASSKPGHNTYGYTF.

This clonotype turned up a few times. This rearrangement joins TRBV3-1 to TRBJ2-5; 12 positions match TRBD2. Germline CDR1 reads LGHDT; CDR2 reads YNNKEL (reference sequence). The V and J ends lost 6 bases and 2 bases, in that order; junction bases with no gene match: 7. The CDR3 runs to 16 residues. CDR3 coding DNA: TGTGCCAGCAGTTACCTGACTAGCGGGAGTCAAGAGACCCAGTACTTC. This codes for CASSYLTSGSQETQYF.

This clonotype was seen a single time. The chain combines TRBV28 with TRBJ1-1; D ambiguous. With 6 bases removed from V and 4 bases from J, the gap between germline ends came to 15 bases. Germline V CDR1 and CDR2: MDHEN, SYDVKM. CDR3 length equals 14 residues. CDR3 protein: CASSGERVSTEAFF. CDR3 nucleotides: TGTGCCAGCAGCGGCGAGCGGGTGTCCACTGAAGCTTTCTTT.

This clonotype appeared a few times. The rearrangement links TRBV6-2 or TRBV6-3 to TRBJ2-1; 12 nucleotides align to TRBD2. The CDR3 covers 17 residues. Looked up from germline, CDR1 is MNHEY and CDR2 is SVGEGT. Trimming at V came to 0 bases and at J to 4 bases, leaving 4 bases not matched to a gene. The CDR3 DNA sequence: TGTGCCAGCAGTTACTCTAAGACTAGCGGGGGTTACAATGAGCAGTTCTTC. Translating gives CASSYSKTSGGYNEQFF.

This clonotype has a count of ten or more. The genes are TRBV2 and TRBJ1-2; D call uncertain. The CDR3 runs 13 residues. V lost 3 bases, J lost 7 bases, and 12 bases lay in between. The germline CDR1 and CDR2 sequences are SNHLY and FYNNEI. This chain's CDR3 is CASSEGRAAGYTF. CDR3 bases: TGTGCCAGCAGTGAGGGGAGGGCGGCTGGCTACACCTTC.

This clonotype was seen at least ten times. The rearrangement links TRBV6-1 to TRBJ1-1; no definite D call. V dropped 4 bases and J dropped 6 bases, with 12 bases sitting between them. Germline CDR1 reads MNHNS; CDR2 reads SASEGT. This CDR3 region has 13 residues. Here the CDR3 reads CASSGRAISEAFF. The CDR3 DNA is TGTGCCAGCAGTGGTAGGGCTATCTCTGAAGCTTTCTTT.

This clonotype was detected only a few times. The chain joins TRBV30 to TRBJ2-7, with TRBD1 matching 9 bases. CDR3 length: 14 amino acids. V lost 5 bases, J lost 6 bases, and 11 bases stayed unmatched. Germline-derived CDR1 and CDR2 are GTSNPN and SVGIG (reference sequence). This CDR3 reads CAWASGQGVSEQYF. The CDR3 DNA follows: TGTGCCTGGGCTTCGGGACAGGGTGTTTCCGAGCAGTACTTC.

This clonotype was recorded many times. The V gene is TRBV6-2 or TRBV6-3, the J gene TRBJ1-1; D not certain. Germline V gene data show CDR1 as MNHEY and CDR2 as SVGEGT. Trimming cost V 6 bases and J 1 base, with 3 bases left between them. The CDR3 contains 11 residues. CDR3 in amino acids: CASRKNTEAFF. The CDR3 DNA follows: TGTGCCAGCAGGAAGAACACTGAAGCTTTCTTT.

This clonotype has a count of ten or more. The genes are TRBV28 and TRBJ1-5; D may be TRBD1 (5 bases). The V and J ends lost 5 bases and 4 bases respectively, with 9 bases between them. Germline loops: CDR1 MDHEN, CDR2 SYDVKM. This CDR3 is 13 amino acids long. In DNA form, the CDR3 reads TGTGCCAGCAGTCGACAGCGAAATCAGCCCCAGCATTTT. Translated, it gives CASSRQRNQPQHF.

This clonotype was detected a few times. V is TRBV6-1 and J is TRBJ1-2; 9 bases match TRBD1. The V gene's germline CDR1 is MNHNS and CDR2 SASEGT. V gave up 6 bases and J gave up 8 bases; unmatched junction bases: 1. The CDR3 has 11 residues. The CDR3 sequence: CASRTGGGYTF. The CDR3 DNA sequence: TGTGCCAGCAGGACAGGGGGAGGCTACACCTTC.

There are a few counts of this clonotype. The chain recombines TRBV27 with TRBJ1-3; perhaps TRBD1 as D (5 bases). Germline CDR1 MNHEY, CDR2 SMNVEV (reference sequence). This CDR3 is 14 amino acids long. Trimming removed 8 bases at V and 3 bases at J, with 14 bases between. The CDR3 region is CASPLGDGGNTIYF. In nucleotides, the CDR3 is TGTGCCAGCCCTTTGGGGGACGGTGGAAACACCATATATTTT.

This clonotype was picked up many times. The gene calls are TRBV30 and TRBJ1-2; D perhaps matches TRBD1 (5 bases). Trimming shortened V by 4 bases and J by 6 bases, and 15 bases separated the two germline ends. The CDR3 is made up of 13 amino acids. From germline, CDR1 is GTSNPN and CDR2 SVGIG (reference sequence). CDR3 amino acids: CAWNFRAHHGYTF. The CDR3 coding sequence is TGTGCCTGGAATTTCAGGGCCCACCATGGCTACACCTTC. Using reference TRBV30 and TRBJ1-2 for the parts outside the CDR3, the full variable domain is SQTIHQWPATLVQPVGSPLSLECTVEGTSNPNLYWYRQAAGRGLQLLFYSVGIGQISSEVPQNLSASRPQDRQFILSSKKLLLSDSGFYLCAWNFRAHHGYTFGSGTRLTVV.

This sequence joins TRBV7-6 and TRBJ2-7, with 10 bases aligning to TRBD2. The CDR3 runs to 16 residues. V shed 5 bases, J shed 6 bases, and the junction held 13 bases outside the gene matches. Germline CDR1 reads SGHVS; CDR2 reads FNYEAQ. The CDR3 spells CASSPGRASGSSEQYF. CDR3 sequence (DNA): TGTGCCAGCAGCCCCGGGCGGGCTAGCGGGAGTAGCGAGCAGTACTTC.

The table lists this clonotype with many counts. This chain joins TRBV5-1 and TRBJ2-1, with 8 bases that match TRBD1. V shed 0 bases, J shed 10 bases, and the junction held 9 bases outside the gene matches. Germline V gene data show CDR1 as SGHRS and CDR2 as YFSETQ. The CDR3 has 15 amino acids. CDR3 residues: CASSLAGQGFGEQFF. DNA of the CDR3: TGCGCCAGCAGCTTGGCAGGACAGGGCTTTGGCGAGCAGTTCTTC.

In its sample, this clonotype was seen many times. This sequence joins TRBV2 and TRBJ2-1, with 8 bases identical to TRBD2. CDR3 size: 19 residues. Losses at the gene ends were 7 bases for V and 0 bases for J; bases not matched to a gene: 17. Looked up from germline, CDR1 is SNHLY and CDR2 is FYNNEI. The CDR3 protein is CASITAGGEGVGSYNEQFF. The CDR3 DNA follows: TGTGCCAGCATCACTGCGGGGGGAGAGGGTGTAGGCTCCTACAATGAGCAGTTCTTC.

The sample holds many counts of this clonotype. At one of its ends the junction is not consistent with the germline gene, which may arise from a read error. This chain joins TRBV5-1 and TRBJ1-5; D is unclear. Germline CDR1 reads SGHRS; CDR2 reads YFSETQ. The CDR3 loop spans 14 amino acids. DNA for the CDR3: TGTGCCAGCAGCCCGGGGTTGTTGAATCAGCCCCAGCATTTT. Translation: CASSPGLLNQPQHF.

This clonotype occurred many times. The junction does not match germline at one end; this may be a read error. Here the CDR3 DNA reads TGCAGTGCTAGCATACAGGGGCCGAACTCTGAAGCTTTCTTT. Its protein product is CSASIQGPNSEAFF. The V gene is TRBV20-1, the J gene TRBJ1-1; 7 positions agree with TRBD1. This CDR3 is built from 14 residues. Germline V CDR1 and CDR2: DFQATT, SNEGSKA (reference sequence).